This T cell receptor (beta chain) was sequenced for a study of blood T cell repertoires in COVID-19. At the level of the study: Samples of COVID-19 (acute and convalescent) were obtained from the United States, Italy and Spain.

Germline values: CDR1 SNHLY, CDR2 FYNNEI. Deletions cut 10 bases from V and 5 bases from J, with 14 bases between. The length of the CDR3 is 13 residues. Seattle's cohort entered during active infection and was followed longitudinally. TCRdb keeps only in-frame clones here, not all; method: immunoSEQ multiplex PCR. The data contain some 270,000 clones, 85% to 90% of them seen just once; the ten biggest clones take up about 2.1%. What was sequenced was peripheral blood. The chain joins TRBV2 to TRBJ1-4; D unresolved. The TCR comes from a woman aged 55-69 years with COVID-19, enrolled during active disease. The CDR3 here is CATRPGSNEKLFF. The CDR3 region has the DNA TGTGCCACCCGGCCGGGGAGCAATGAAAAACTGTTTTTT.